This T cell receptor (beta chain) was retrieved from a study of cytomegalovirus exposure and HLA in healthy donors. This CDR3 spans 19 amino acids. Trimming stripped 8 bases from V and 1 base from J, with 27 bases between. In germline, CDR1 is MNHNS, CDR2 SASEGT. This clone has more than one count but fewer than ten. Primers for the PCR totalled 60 Vbeta and 13 Jbeta. This table comes from immunoSEQ multiplex PCR, and its TCRdb copy is limited to in-frame clones, with some not included. This table has about 120,000 clones, about 9.4% appearing once. This TCR derives from a woman between 40 and 55 years old in good health and CMV-seropositive. Sequencing was carried out using PBMCs. The V call is TRBV6-1, the J call TRBJ1-5; D ambiguous. The CDR3 sequence is CASRAIRRVSRASNQPQHF. In DNA form, the CDR3 reads TGTGCCAGCCGTGCCATTCGGAGGGTGAGCCGAGCAAGCAATCAGCCCCAGCATTTT.